This TCR beta chain is drawn from a study of shared clonotypes between healthy human individuals. General study results and limits: In contrast to clonotypes shared by all four donors, non-shared clonotypes had lower generation probabilities.

With respect to this clone: Its antigen remains unknown.

Sequenced by immunoSEQ multiplex PCR; TCRdb stores in-frame clones only, minus some. This sample has 2 million to 2.5 million clones; 85% to 95% occur once, and the top ten carry about 0.36%. Germline CDR1 is SEHNR and CDR2 is FQNEAQ (reference sequence). V shed 5 bases, J shed 7 bases, and the junction held 6 bases outside the gene matches. The CDR3 is made up of 15 amino acids. The sequencing sample was made of naive CD4+ T cells from PBMCs. Subset given: CD45RA+ positively selected. The receptor was isolated from a man between 18 and 29 years old in good health. Some clones in this sample may be carry-over from other donors' samples. This rearrangement joins TRBV7-9 to TRBJ1-6, with 9 bases that match TRBD1. This CDR3 reads CASSIGQGTNSPLHF. CDR3 nucleotides: TGTGCCAGCAGCATCGGACAGGGGACGAATTCACCCCTCCACTTT.